The 25 T cell receptor beta chains presented below share a single source sample, sequenced in a study of radiation and T cells in renal cell carcinoma (TCRdb year 2020). Library creation used the immunoSEQ multiplex PCR assay. TCRdb retrieved this table from immuneACCESS and kept in-frame rearrangements only. Not all clones are present; in checked studies, unresolved V genes account for under half, and no reason is known for the remainder. In all, the sample holds tens of thousands of clones, and roughly four fifths of those were seen once. Roughly 7% of the sample lies in the top ten. The time point label, as the study defines it: blood 2 weeks post-SBRT. The sample's treatment or condition label, in plain terms: 15 Gy SBRT to primary tumor, nephrectomy 4 weeks later. The input for sequencing was blood, taken from a patient whose treatment included radiotherapy and nephrectomy. The source is a man between 60 and 70 years old with renal cell carcinoma.

This clone is judged medium-sized. J is TRBJ1-6 and V is TRBV6-5; D ambiguous. The CDR3 contains 12 residues. Germline CDR1 and CDR2: MNHEY and SVGAGI. V gave up 6 bases and J gave up 6 bases, with 6 bases separating them. The CDR3 loop reads CASRNTNSPLHF. CDR3 bases: TGTGCCAGCAGGAATACTAATTCACCCCTCCACTTT.

The J gene is TRBJ1-2, the V gene TRBV6-1; TRBD1 is a possible D gene (6 bases). V lost 4 bases and J 2 bases, leaving 8 bases between the germline ends. The CDR3 is made up of 13 amino acids. Germline V gene lookup returns CDR1 MNHNS and CDR2 SASEGT. In DNA, the CDR3 is TGTGCCAGCAGTGGGACAGACAACTATGGCTACACCTTC. Its translation: CASSGTDNYGYTF.

The chain recombines TRBV11-3 with TRBJ2-5; D is undetermined. Germline assignment: CDR1 SGHNT and CDR2 YENEEA. The V end lost 5 bases, the J end lost 5 bases, and 15 bases lay between the germline ends. This CDR3 has 14 amino acids. The CDR3 sequence: CASSPSGPPETQYF. The CDR3 bases are TGTGCCAGCAGCCCCTCGGGTCCTCCCGAGACCCAGTACTTC.

The chain couples TRBV7-9 to TRBJ1-1; 8 bases match TRBD1. The V segment lost 6 bases and the J segment 0 bases; nucleotides outside the gene matches: 6. The length of the CDR3 is 15 residues. In germline, CDR1 is SEHNR, CDR2 FQNEAQ (reference sequence). The CDR3 DNA follows: TGTGCCAGCAGACCCGGACAGGGTCTGAACACTGAAGCTTTCTTT. Amino acids: CASRPGQGLNTEAFF.

At least ten counts were recorded for this clone. The rearrangement links TRBV5-1 to TRBJ1-3; D is perhaps TRBD1 (5 bases). V was pared by 2 bases and J by 8 bases, with 17 bases between. The CDR3 runs to 15 residues. Germline CDR1 reads SGHRS; CDR2 reads YFSETQ. CDR3 amino acids: CASSLGPGRGDTIYF. CDR3 nucleotides: TGCGCCAGCAGCTTAGGCCCAGGGCGAGGGGACACCATATATTTT.

The chain uses TRBV5-1 and TRBJ2-5; 8 positions match TRBD2. The V segment lost 3 bases and the J segment 5 bases; nucleotides outside the gene matches: 3. CDR3 length: 13 residues. Germline V lookup: CDR1 SGHRS, CDR2 YFSETQ. CDR3 region: CASSSGGGETQYF. The DNA of the CDR3 is TGCGCCAGCAGCTCCGGGGGGGGCGAGACCCAGTACTTC.

V is TRBV10-1 and J is TRBJ1-2; D is possibly TRBD1 (6 bases). Trimming stripped 4 bases from V and 8 bases from J, with 14 bases between. This CDR3 comprises 13 residues. Germline assignment: CDR1 WNHNN and CDR2 SYGVQD (reference sequence). This chain's CDR3 is CASSGDTRRGYTF. CDR3 in DNA: TGCGCCAGCAGTGGGGACACGAGGCGCGGCTACACCTTC.

This clone was seen more than once but under ten times. The CDR3: CASSLVVAGELFF. Written as DNA, the CDR3 is TGCGCCAGCAGCTTGGTGGTTGCCGGGGAGCTGTTTTTT. The J gene is TRBJ2-2, the V gene TRBV5-1; D gene uncertain. This CDR3 is 13 amino acids long. The V gene's germline CDR1 is SGHRS and CDR2 YFSETQ. Trimming stripped 0 bases from V and 6 bases from J, with 6 bases between.

This sequence joins TRBV27 and TRBJ2-4; possibly TRBD1 or TRBD2 for D (5 bases each). CDR1 MNHEY and CDR2 SMNVEV come from the germline V gene (reference sequence). This CDR3 spans 15 amino acids. Deletions cut 4 bases from V and 0 bases from J, with 10 bases between. Here the CDR3 reads CASSWDGLAKNIQYF. As DNA, the CDR3 is TGTGCCAGCAGTTGGGACGGCCTAGCCAAAAACATTCAGTACTTC.

J is TRBJ1-2 and V is TRBV7-2; the D is unclear. Germline values: CDR1 SGHTA, CDR2 FQGNSA. There are 12 residues in the CDR3. Trimming cost V 0 bases and J 4 bases, with 3 bases left between them. The CDR3 nucleotides read TGTGCCAGCAGCTTAGCAGTCTATGGCTACACCTTC. Its protein product is CASSLAVYGYTF.

The genes are TRBV6-1 and TRBJ2-7; TRBD1 or TRBD2 may be the D gene (5 bases each). Germline values: CDR1 MNHNS, CDR2 SASEGT. This CDR3 has 14 amino acids. V was clipped by 0 bases and J by 1 base, with 7 bases between them. Here the CDR3 DNA reads TGTGCCAGCAGTGAAGCGGGGGAGTCCTACGAGCAGTACTTC. Protein: CASSEAGESYEQYF.

This chain connects TRBV28 to TRBJ2-7, with 7 bases aligning to TRBD2. Germline V CDR1 and CDR2: MDHEN, SYDVKM. J was trimmed by 2 bases and V by 4 bases; bases with no gene match: 8. The CDR3 loop spans 15 amino acids. The CDR3 nucleotides are TGTGCCAGCAGTTCCAGCGGGAATACCGCCTACGAGCAGTACGTC. Amino acids: CASSSSGNTAYEQYV.

The rearrangement joins TRBV30 to TRBJ2-7, with D uncertain. This CDR3 comprises 16 residues. CDR1 is GTSNPN, CDR2 SVGIG, per germline (reference sequence). Trimming removed 0 bases from V and 0 bases from J, with 15 bases in between. This CDR3 reads CAWSVLYDPISYEQYF. The CDR3 nucleotides are TGTGCCTGGAGTGTACTCTACGACCCAATCTCCTACGAGCAGTACTTC.

The chain employs TRBV6-1 and TRBJ1-1; D not certain. V lost 1 base, J lost 4 bases, and 13 bases lay in between. The CDR3 is 15 amino acids. Germline V gene data show CDR1 as MNHNS and CDR2 as SASEGT. CDR3 DNA sequence: TGTGCCAGCAGTGAAGAGAATAGGGTGGGCACTGAAGCTTTCTTT. Translated, it gives CASSEENRVGTEAFF.

This CDR3 is CASSNLGEQYF. CDR3 bases: TGTGCCAGCAGCAATTTGGGGGAGCAGTACTTC. The genes are TRBV7-2 and TRBJ2-7; D is uncertain. Trimming took off 5 bases at V and 7 bases at J, with 9 bases between the two ends. The CDR3 totals 11 residues. Germline V gene sequence: CDR1 SGHTA, CDR2 FQGNSA.

This chain's CDR3 is CASSRGARDTGELFF. The CDR3 nucleotides read TGTGCCAGCAGTCGGGGCGCTCGGGACACCGGGGAGCTGTTTTTT. The gene calls are TRBV5-6 and TRBJ2-2; either TRBD1 or TRBD2 may supply D (5 bases each). The CDR3 has 15 amino acids. Germline lookup yields CDR1 SGHDT and CDR2 YYEEEE. With 5 bases removed from V and 3 bases from J, the gap between germline ends came to 14 bases. Full variable domain (missing parts from reference TRBV5-6 and TRBJ2-2): DAGVTQSPTHLIKTRGQQVTLRCSPKSGHDTVSWYQQALGQGPQFIFQYYEEEERQRGNFPDRFSGHQFPNYSSELNVNALLLGDSALYLCASSRGARDTGELFFGEGSRLTVL.

CDR3 region: CASTEGQQTEAFF. The CDR3 DNA is TGTGCCAGCACGGAGGGACAGCAAACTGAAGCTTTCTTT. This chain links TRBV19 with TRBJ1-1; 7 bases agree with TRBD1. Trimming removed 9 bases from V and 5 bases from J; junction bases left unmatched: 9. Germline V CDR1 and CDR2: LNHDA, SQIVND (reference sequence). The CDR3 runs 13 residues.

The J gene is TRBJ1-2, the V gene TRBV6-4; a possible D gene is TRBD1 (5 bases). Trimming removed 3 bases from V and 7 bases from J, with 15 bases in between. Germline assignment: CDR1 MRHNA and CDR2 SNTAGT. CDR3 length equals 14 residues. The CDR3 coding sequence is TGTGCCAGCAGTGAAATTTGGCAGGGTCGTGGCTACACCTTC. Its translation is CASSEIWQGRGYTF.

In its sample, this clone was seen a few times. V and J are TRBV30 and TRBJ1-2, with D hard to call. Between the trimmed V and J ends, which lost 8 bases and 1 base, there was a span of 14 bases. The CDR3 consists of 13 residues. CDR1 is GTSNPN, CDR2 SVGIG, per germline (reference sequence). DNA of the CDR3: TGTGCCAAAGCTCGCGACTATAACTATGGCTACACCTTC. This encodes CAKARDYNYGYTF.

V is TRBV10-3 and J is TRBJ1-1, with 7 bases lining up with TRBD1. CDR3 length: 16 residues. V shed 3 bases and J 4 bases; nucleotides not matched to a gene: 11. The V gene's germline CDR1 is ENHRY and CDR2 SYGVKD. CDR3: CAISDPPRQGGTEAFF. CDR3 nucleotides: TGTGCCATCAGTGACCCACCACGACAGGGCGGCACTGAAGCTTTCTTT.

V is TRBV28 and J is TRBJ1-3; TRBD1 matches at 8 bases. This CDR3 has 14 amino acids. With 7 bases clipped from V and 5 bases from J, the junction kept 7 bases outside the gene matches. Germline lookup yields CDR1 MDHEN and CDR2 SYDVKM. CDR3 in amino acids: CASNTQGGRNTIYF. CDR3 bases: TGTGCCAGCAATACACAGGGGGGGAGAAACACCATATATTTT.

This chain uses TRBV6-5 with TRBJ2-7; 12 bases align to TRBD2. This CDR3 comprises 15 residues. With 5 bases clipped from V and 2 bases from J, the junction kept 4 bases outside the gene matches. Germline-derived CDR1 and CDR2 are MNHEY and SVGAGI. The CDR3 sequence: CASSATSGSPYEQYV. In nucleotides, the CDR3 is TGTGCCAGCAGTGCGACTAGCGGGAGCCCCTACGAGCAGTACGTC.

The J gene is TRBJ1-2, the V gene TRBV11-2; D is uncertain. The CDR3 is 16 residues long. Germline CDR1 SGHAT, CDR2 FQNNGV. Trimming left V 0 bases short and J 2 bases short, with 13 bases between. The CDR3 DNA reads TGTGCCAGCAGCTTAGAGCGGAGGGATTCGAACTATGGCTACACCTTC. Protein sequence: CASSLERRDSNYGYTF. The complete variable domain, with remaining parts taken from reference TRBV11-2 and TRBJ1-2, reads EAGVAQSPRYKIIEKRQSVAFWCNPISGHATLYWYQQILGQGPKLLIQFQNNGVVDDSQLPKDRFSAERLKGVDSTLKIQPAKLEDSAVYLCASSLERRDSNYGYTFGSGTRLTVV.

The J gene is TRBJ1-1, the V gene TRBV2, with D possibly matching TRBD1 (6 bases). Deletions cut 8 bases from V and 8 bases from J, with 15 bases between. CDR3 size: 12 residues. Germline loops: CDR1 SNHLY, CDR2 FYNNEI. The CDR3 sequence is CASLVQGWEAFF. DNA for the CDR3: TGTGCCAGCCTAGTACAGGGATGGGAAGCTTTCTTT. Based on the CDR3 plus reference TRBV2 and TRBJ1-1, the full variable domain is EPEVTQTPSHQVTQMGQEVILRCVPISNHLYFYWYRQILGQKVEFLVSFYNNEISEKSEIFDDQFSVERPDGSNFTLKIRSTKLEDSAMYFCASLVQGWEAFFGQGTRLTVV.

This CDR3 reads CASCPGDMSTDTQYF. The CDR3 DNA sequence: TGTGCCAGCTGTCCCGGGGACATGAGCACAGATACGCAGTATTTT. The genes are TRBV7-8 and TRBJ2-3, with D tentatively TRBD1 (6 bases). The CDR3 is 15 residues long. The germline CDR1 and CDR2 sequences are SGHVS and FQNEAQ. The ends were cut back, 8 bases at V and 0 bases at J, with 15 bases in the middle.